This T cell receptor beta chain was observed in a study of cytomegalovirus exposure and HLA in healthy donors. This clone showed up just once. One junction end disagrees with the germline gene, perhaps due to a read error. The sample has other DNA sequences that encode this CDR3 too. It was with 60 Vbeta and 13 Jbeta primers that the PCR ran. The table came from immunoSEQ multiplex PCR; TCRdb's copy has only in-frame clones and leaves some out. The table lists under 150,000 clones, about three quarters of them singletons, with less than 1.5% in the top ten. CDR3 length equals 15 residues. Germline V gene data show CDR1 as KGHSH and CDR2 as LQKENI.

The rearrangement uses TRBV18 and TRBJ1-1; D call uncertain. This TCR was recovered from a male donor in good health and CMV-seropositive. Sequences were obtained from PBMCs. The CDR3 region is CASSPLAGEHTEAFF. CDR3 DNA: TGTGCCAGCTCACCACTGGCAGGCGAACACACTGAAGCTTTCTTC.